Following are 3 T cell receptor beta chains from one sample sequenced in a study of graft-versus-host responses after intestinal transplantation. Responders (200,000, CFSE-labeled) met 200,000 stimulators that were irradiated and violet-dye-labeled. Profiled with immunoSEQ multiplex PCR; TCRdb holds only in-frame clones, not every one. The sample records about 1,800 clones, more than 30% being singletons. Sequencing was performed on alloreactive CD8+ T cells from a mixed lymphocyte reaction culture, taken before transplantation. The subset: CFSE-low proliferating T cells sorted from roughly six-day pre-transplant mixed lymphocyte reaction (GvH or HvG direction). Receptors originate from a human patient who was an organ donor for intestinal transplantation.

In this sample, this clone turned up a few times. The CDR3 coding sequence is TGTGCCAGCAGTTACTCCAGGTGGGGGGAGCTGTTTTTT. Translating it yields CASSYSRWGELFF. The rearrangement links TRBV6-6 to TRBJ2-2, with unresolved D. V lost 0 bases to trimming and J lost 8 bases, with 7 bases between them. The CDR3 totals 13 residues. Germline assignment: CDR1 MNHNY and CDR2 SVGAGI (reference sequence).

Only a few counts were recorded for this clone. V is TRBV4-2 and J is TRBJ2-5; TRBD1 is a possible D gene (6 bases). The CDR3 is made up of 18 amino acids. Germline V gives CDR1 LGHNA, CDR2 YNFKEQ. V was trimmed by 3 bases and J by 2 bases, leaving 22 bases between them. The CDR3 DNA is TGTGCCAGCAGCCATGTCAGTGACAGGCCCCGAGTTCAAGAGACCCAGTACTTC. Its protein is CASSHVSDRPRVQETQYF.

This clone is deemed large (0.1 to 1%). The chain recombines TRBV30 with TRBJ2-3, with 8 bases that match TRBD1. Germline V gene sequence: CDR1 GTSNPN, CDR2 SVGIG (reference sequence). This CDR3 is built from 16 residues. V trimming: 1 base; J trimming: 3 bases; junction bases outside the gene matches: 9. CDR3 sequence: CAWSADRVPWTDTQYF. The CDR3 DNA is TGTGCCTGGAGTGCGGACAGGGTGCCATGGACAGATACGCAGTATTTT.